The 24 T cell receptor beta chains listed next were all sequenced from one sample in a study of T-cell memory formation after mild COVID-19 (dated by TCRdb to the early 2020s). Libraries were constructed by 5' RACE. Sequencing was carried out with an Illumina NovaSeq 6000. TCRdb redid the processing of the public reads, applying fastp at Q25 and MiXCR, and retained in-frame beta chains. All rows with the same CDR3 protein become a single entry with the most common DNA and genes. Here the sample has hundreds of thousands of distinct CDR3 sequences; about 22% occur a single time. In total, the top ten clones hold about 8.7% of the sample. Sequences were obtained from PBMCs or a T cell subset sorted from them (not recorded which). The receptors come from an adult woman who had mild COVID-19 (a few samples of this study predate the infection). The sample titles of this study are shuffled in the database, so cell type and time point are left out; the donor was told from shared clones.

The rearrangement joins TRBV30 to TRBJ2-5; 11 nucleotides align to TRBD2. Germline CDR1 GTSNPN, CDR2 SVGIG (reference sequence). The CDR3 loop spans 15 amino acids. Trimming removed 0 bases from V and 9 bases from J; junction bases left unmatched: 9. The CDR3 DNA sequence: TGTGCCTGGAGTGTAGGCGGGACTAGCGGAGCGGCCCAGTACTTC. Translated, it gives CAWSVGGTSGAAQYF.

This clonotype appeared a few times. The chain carries TRBV15 and TRBJ2-1; 7 nucleotides line up with TRBD2. The CDR3 has 15 residues. Germline assignment: CDR1 LNHNV and CDR2 YYDKDF (reference sequence). The trim removed 4 bases at V and 5 bases at J, leaving 8 bases unmatched. The CDR3 nucleotides are TGTGCCACCAGCACCCCCGGGACTATTAACAATGAGCAGTTCTTC. Translating it yields CATSTPGTINNEQFF. Drawing the rest from reference TRBV15 and TRBJ2-1, the complete variable domain is DAMVIQNPRYQVTQFGKPVTLSCSQTLNHNVMYWYQQKSSQAPKLLFHYYDKDFNNEADTPDNFQSRRPNTSFCFLDIRSPGLGDTAMYLCATSTPGTINNEQFFGPGTRLTVL.

The chain joins TRBV30 to TRBJ2-2; D remains ambiguous. Trimming left V 1 base short and J 6 bases short, with 3 bases between. Per germline, CDR1 GTSNPN and CDR2 SVGIG (reference sequence). There are 11 residues in the CDR3. CDR3 bases: TGTGCCTGGAGTGGGGCCGGGGAGCTGTTTTTT. As protein: CAWSGAGELFF. Full variable domain (missing parts from reference TRBV30 and TRBJ2-2): SQTIHQWPATLVQPVGSPLSLECTVEGTSNPNLYWYRQAAGRGLQLLFYSVGIGQISSEVPQNLSASRPQDRQFILSSKKLLLSDSGFYLCAWSGAGELFFGEGSRLTVL.

The J gene is TRBJ1-1, the V gene TRBV7-9; possibly TRBD1 for D (5 bases). V was pared by 5 bases and J by 4 bases, with 17 bases between. The germline V gene has CDR1 SEHNR and CDR2 FQNEAQ (reference sequence). The CDR3 has 15 amino acids. Here the CDR3 DNA reads TGTGCCAGCAGCCCGAAGAAGGGGAGGTCCACTGAAGCTTTCTTT. The encoded protein is CASSPKKGRSTEAFF. The entire variable domain, with the rest obtained from reference TRBV7-9 and TRBJ1-1, is as follows: DTGVSQNPRHKITKRGQNVTFRCDPISEHNRLYWYRQTLGQGPEFLTYFQNEAQLEKSRLLSDRFSAERPKGSFSTLEIQRTEQGDSAMYLCASSPKKGRSTEAFFGQGTRLTVV.

The chain combines TRBV5-1 with TRBJ2-7, with D unclear. The CDR3 loop spans 15 amino acids. The germline V gene has CDR1 SGHRS and CDR2 YFSETQ. Trimming stripped 0 bases from V and 3 bases from J, with 13 bases between. The CDR3 DNA is TGCGCCAGCAGCTTGGAATACAGCACCCTCTACGAGCAGTACTTC. Its protein product is CASSLEYSTLYEQYF. The variable domain in full, with the rest retrieved from reference TRBV5-1 and TRBJ2-7, is KAGVTQTPRYLIKTRGQQVTLSCSPISGHRSVSWYQQTPGQGLQFLFEYFSETQRNKGNFPGRFSGRQFSNSRSEMNVSTLELGDSALYLCASSLEYSTLYEQYFGPGTRLTVT.

The chain carries TRBV20-1 and TRBJ2-1; 7 bases fit TRBD2. CDR3 size: 15 residues. The V gene end was trimmed by 0 bases and the J gene end by 3 bases; junction bases not matched to a gene: 5. Germline V lookup: CDR1 DFQATT, CDR2 SNEGSKA (reference sequence). The CDR3 DNA follows: TGCAGTGCTAGAGATATAGCGGGCGTCTACAATGAGCAGTTCTTC. Its protein is CSARDIAGVYNEQFF.

V gene TRBV4-3 combines with J gene TRBJ2-3; D is unresolved. V gave up 2 bases and J gave up 6 bases, with 15 bases separating them. Germline lookup yields CDR1 LGHNA and CDR2 YSLEER. The CDR3 is made up of 15 amino acids. CDR3 sequence reads: CASSQQSGGQDTQYF. The CDR3 DNA is TGCGCCAGCAGCCAACAATCAGGCGGCCAGGATACGCAGTATTTT.

The sample holds many counts of this clonotype. The genes are TRBV7-6 and TRBJ1-1, with D possibly TRBD1 on 5 matching bases. The V end was cut by 8 bases, the J end by 5 bases, with 12 bases between. Per germline, CDR1 SGHVS and CDR2 FNYEAQ. This CDR3 is built from 12 residues. The DNA for the CDR3 is TGTGCCAGCTCTACAGGTGGGACTGAAGCTTTCTTT. The encoded protein is CASSTGGTEAFF. Together with reference TRBV7-6 and TRBJ1-1, the CDR3 gives the full variable domain: GAGVSQSPRYKVTKRGQDVALRCDPISGHVSLYWYRQALGQGPEFLTYFNYEAQQDKSGLPNDRFSAERPEGSISTLTIQRTEQRDSAMYRCASSTGGTEAFFGQGTRLTVV.

This clonotype was picked up a small number of times. The rearrangement links TRBV29-1 to TRBJ2-2; D call uncertain. The CDR3 length is 12 residues. Germline V gives CDR1 SQVTM, CDR2 ANQGSEA. With 4 bases removed from V and 5 bases from J, the gap between germline ends came to 8 bases. The CDR3 region has the DNA TGCAGCGTTGTATGGTGGACCGGGGAGCTGTTTTTT. It codes for CSVVWWTGELFF.

Only a few counts were recorded for this clonotype. The chain recombines TRBV5-1 with TRBJ2-3; D is possibly TRBD1 or TRBD2 (5 bases each). This CDR3 is built from 14 residues. Germline CDR1 is SGHRS and CDR2 is YFSETQ. Deletions cut 4 bases from V and 1 base from J, with 10 bases between. CDR3 nucleotide sequence: TGCGCCAGCAGCCGGGGCAGTGGCACAGATACGCAGTATTTT. This sequence encodes CASSRGSGTDTQYF.

The CDR3 loop reads CASSLEGPDKWIYEQYF. In DNA form, the CDR3 reads TGCGCCAGCAGCTTGGAAGGGCCTGACAAATGGATCTACGAGCAGTACTTC. This chain connects TRBV5-1 to TRBJ2-7, with unresolved D. Germline CDR1 is SGHRS and CDR2 is YFSETQ. Trimming pared 0 bases from V and 3 bases from J, leaving 19 bases between. The CDR3 loop spans 17 amino acids.

This clonotype was recorded many times. The chain links TRBV12-3 or TRBV12-4 to TRBJ2-1; the match to TRBD1 covers 8 bases. V trimming: 4 bases; J trimming: 4 bases; junction bases outside the gene matches: 6. This CDR3 has 15 amino acids. The CDR3 protein is CASSSRQGPYNEQFF. The DNA for the CDR3 is TGTGCCAGCAGTTCTAGACAGGGGCCATACAATGAGCAGTTCTTC.

This clonotype was seen more than once but under ten times. The V call is TRBV9, the J call TRBJ2-3; D ambiguous. The germline CDR1 and CDR2 sequences are SGDLS and YYNGEE. Trimming removed 0 bases at V and 0 bases at J, with 14 bases between. This CDR3 spans 17 amino acids. Written as DNA, the CDR3 is TGTGCCAGCAGCGTAGTGTCCGACTTAACTAGCACAGATACGCAGTATTTT. Translated: CASSVVSDLTSTDTQYF.

This clonotype was recorded many times. DNA of the CDR3: TGTGCCAGCAGCTTTGCAGGGAGCTCCTACGAGCAGTACTTC. This sequence encodes CASSFAGSSYEQYF. This chain links TRBV5-6 with TRBJ2-7; D is perhaps TRBD1 or TRBD2 (5 bases each). Germline CDR1 reads SGHDT; CDR2 reads YYEEEE. V was clipped by 2 bases and J by 0 bases, with 9 bases between them. This CDR3 region has 14 residues.

The chain has TRBV4-1 and TRBJ1-5; D is unresolved. Germline CDR1 is MGHRA and CDR2 is YSYEKL. This CDR3 has 13 residues. Trimming removed 4 bases at V and 10 bases at J, with 14 bases between. The CDR3 reads CASSRIEVSPQHF. CDR3 DNA: TGCGCCAGCAGCCGCATCGAAGTCAGCCCCCAGCATTTT.

This rearrangement joins TRBV3-1 to TRBJ1-3; TRBD1 matches at 8 bases. The V segment lost 7 bases and the J segment 3 bases; nucleotides outside the gene matches: 5. This CDR3 has 14 residues. Germline V lookup: CDR1 LGHDT, CDR2 YNNKEL (reference sequence). CDR3 coding DNA: TGTGCCAGCACGCAGGGGGCCATTGGAAACACCATATATTTT. This translates into CASTQGAIGNTIYF.

The chain links TRBV6-1 to TRBJ1-3; weak D call: TRBD1 (5 bases). The CDR3 is 17 amino acids. V lost 6 bases and J 0 bases, leaving 18 bases between the germline ends. Germline V gives CDR1 MNHNS, CDR2 SASEGT. The CDR3 spells CASRGSREGNSGNTIYF. The CDR3 nucleotides are TGTGCCAGCAGAGGGTCTCGAGAGGGGAACTCTGGAAACACCATATATTTT.

This clonotype was seen just once. The rearrangement links TRBV27 to TRBJ2-1, with TRBD2 matching 13 bases. There are 16 residues in the CDR3. Germline CDR1 MNHEY, CDR2 SMNVEV (reference sequence). J gave up 7 bases and V 3 bases, and 6 bases lay outside the gene matches. In nucleotides, the CDR3 is TGTGCCAGCAGTTTTCGACTAGCGGGAGGAATAAATGAGCAGTTCTTC. Its translation: CASSFRLAGGINEQFF.

V is TRBV7-6 and J is TRBJ2-5; D is perhaps TRBD1 (6 bases). This CDR3 comprises 16 residues. The germline CDR1 and CDR2 sequences are SGHVS and FNYEAQ. V shed 2 bases and J shed 5 bases, with 18 bases lying between them. The CDR3 nucleotides are TGTGCCAGCAGCTTAACTCGGGCGGCGCAGGGGGAGACCCAGTACTTC. Protein product: CASSLTRAAQGETQYF.

The V call is TRBV21-1, the J call TRBJ2-3; the DNA was not compared with TRBD2, the D call given in the table. TRBV21-1 is a documented pseudogene. The CDR3 runs to 20 residues. This CDR3 reads CASSKPRQGSSGDSTDTQYF. Written as DNA, the CDR3 is TGTGCCAGCAGCAAACCCCGACAGGGGTCTAGCGGGGATAGCACAGATACGCAGTATTTT.

The chain recombines TRBV4-3 with TRBJ2-7, with D unclear. Germline CDR1 reads LGHNA; CDR2 reads YSLEER. The length of the CDR3 is 16 residues. Trimming stripped 1 base from V and 0 bases from J, with 13 bases between. CDR3 sequence reads: CASSQAPTSSSYEQYF. CDR3 in DNA: TGCGCCAGCAGCCAAGCACCAACGTCTAGCTCCTACGAGCAGTACTTC.

The chain employs TRBV28 and TRBJ2-3, with D perhaps TRBD2 (5 bases). The CDR3 has 11 amino acids. Germline V gene sequence: CDR1 MDHEN, CDR2 SYDVKM. Trimming took 8 bases from V and 6 from J, leaving 9 bases between them. CDR3 nucleotides: TGTGCCAGCCGGGATTTCGATACGCAGTATTTT. It is translated as CASRDFDTQYF.

V gene TRBV2 combines with J gene TRBJ2-7; TRBD2 matches at 7 bases. The CDR3 has 15 amino acids. The V gene's germline CDR1 is SNHLY and CDR2 FYNNEI. V lost 8 bases, J lost 3 bases, and 13 bases stayed unmatched. CDR3 coding DNA: TGTGCCAGCCAGCCGGGGGGACGGAAAAACTACGAGCAGTACTTC. Residues: CASQPGGRKNYEQYF.

This chain connects TRBV6-5 to TRBJ2-3; 15 positions match TRBD2. Trimming removed 5 bases from V and 5 bases from J; junction bases left unmatched: 5. This CDR3 is built from 16 residues. Germline V CDR1 and CDR2: MNHEY, SVGAGI. In nucleotides, the CDR3 is TGTGCCAGCAGTCCTACGGGACTAGCGGGAGGAGATACGCAGTATTTT. This encodes CASSPTGLAGGDTQYF.